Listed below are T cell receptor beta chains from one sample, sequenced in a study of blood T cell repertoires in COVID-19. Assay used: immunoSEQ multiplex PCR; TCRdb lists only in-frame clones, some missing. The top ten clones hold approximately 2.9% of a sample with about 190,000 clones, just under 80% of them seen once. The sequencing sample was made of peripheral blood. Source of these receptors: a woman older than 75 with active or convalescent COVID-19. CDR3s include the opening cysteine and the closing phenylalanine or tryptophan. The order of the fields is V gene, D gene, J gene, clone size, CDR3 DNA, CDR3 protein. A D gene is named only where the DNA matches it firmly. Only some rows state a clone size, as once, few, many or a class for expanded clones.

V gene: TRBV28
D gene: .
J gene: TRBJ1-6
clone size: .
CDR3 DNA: TGTGCCAGCAGTTTCACGTCGGATTCACCCCTCCACTTT
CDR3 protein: CASSFTSDSPLHF

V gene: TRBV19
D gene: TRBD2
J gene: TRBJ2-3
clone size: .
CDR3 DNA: TGTGCCAGTAGTATAAGGACTAGCGGGGGGTTTCCGCAGTATTTT
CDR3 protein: CASSIRTSGGFPQYF

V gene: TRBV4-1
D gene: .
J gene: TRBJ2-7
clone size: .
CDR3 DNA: TGCGCCAGCAGCCAAGCGGGAAGAGGGTCCTACGAGCAGTACTTC
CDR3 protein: CASSQAGRGSYEQYF

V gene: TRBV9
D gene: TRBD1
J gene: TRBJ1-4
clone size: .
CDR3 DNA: TGTGCCAGCAGCGTCCGCCCTGGCCTGACGTTAGGACAGGGTCGTGATAGCGAAAAACTGTTTTTT
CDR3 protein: CASSVRPGLTLGQGRDSEKLFF

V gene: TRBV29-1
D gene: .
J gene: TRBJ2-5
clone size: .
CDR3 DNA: TGCAGCGTTGACTTTTCAGGGGTGCGAGAGACCCAGTACTTC
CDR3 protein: CSVDFSGVRETQYF

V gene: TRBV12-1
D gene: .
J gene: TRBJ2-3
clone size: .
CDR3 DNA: TGTGCCAGCAGCTTTGCCGATTATAATAGTACAGATACGCAGTATTTT
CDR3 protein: CASSFADYNSTDTQYF

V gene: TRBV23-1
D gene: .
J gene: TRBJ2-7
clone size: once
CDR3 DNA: TGCGCCAGCAGTCAATCTGTCAGCGCGGATTCCTACGAGCAGTACTTC
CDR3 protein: CASSQSVSADSYEQYF

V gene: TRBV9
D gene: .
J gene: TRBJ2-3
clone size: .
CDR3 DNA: TGTGCCAGCAGCGTAGGTGTAGCGGCTACAGATACGCAGTATTTT
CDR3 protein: CASSVGVAATDTQYF

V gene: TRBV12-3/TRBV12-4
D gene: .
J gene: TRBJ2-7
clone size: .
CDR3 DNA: TGTGCCAGCGGGAAGACAGTAGGGAACGAGCAGTACTTC
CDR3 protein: CASGKTVGNEQYF

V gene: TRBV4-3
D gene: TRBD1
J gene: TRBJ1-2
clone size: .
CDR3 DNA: TGCGCCAGCAGCCAAGATTCAGGGGGATACTATGGCTACACCTTC
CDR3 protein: CASSQDSGGYYGYTF

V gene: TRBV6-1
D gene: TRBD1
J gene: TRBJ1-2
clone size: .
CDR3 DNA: TGTGCCAGCAGTGAAGGGCGGACAGGTCCCTATGGCTACACCTTC
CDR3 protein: CASSEGRTGPYGYTF

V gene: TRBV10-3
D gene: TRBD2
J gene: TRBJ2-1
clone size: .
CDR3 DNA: TGTGCCATCAGTGTAGGTAGAATACTAGCGGGGATCAATGAGCAGTTCTTC
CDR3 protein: CAISVGRILAGINEQFF

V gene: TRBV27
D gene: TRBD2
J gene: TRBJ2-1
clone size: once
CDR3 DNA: TGTGCCAGCAGCGAGTCAGGGACTAGCGGGGGGTACTACAATGAGCAGTTCTTC
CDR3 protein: CASSESGTSGGYYNEQFF

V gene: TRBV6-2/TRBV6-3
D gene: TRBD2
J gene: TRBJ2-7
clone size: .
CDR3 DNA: TGTGCCAGCAGCACTCCGTTGTTCCAGCGGGGGATCGACGAGCAGTACTTC
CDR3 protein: CASSTPLFQRGIDEQYF

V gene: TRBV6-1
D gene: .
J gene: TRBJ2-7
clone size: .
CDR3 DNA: TGTGCCAGCAGTGGCCTCCAGGGCCTATCGAGCAACGAGCAGTACTTC
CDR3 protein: CASSGLQGLSSNEQYF

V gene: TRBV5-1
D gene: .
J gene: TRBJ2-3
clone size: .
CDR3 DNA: TGCGCCAGCAGCCTTACCTCTAGAAGCACAGATACGCAGTATTTT
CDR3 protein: CASSLTSRSTDTQYF

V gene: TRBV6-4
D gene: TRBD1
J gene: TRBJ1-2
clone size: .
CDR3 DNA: TGTGCCAGGCCGACAGGGACAGAACATGGCTACACCTTC
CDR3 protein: CARPTGTEHGYTF

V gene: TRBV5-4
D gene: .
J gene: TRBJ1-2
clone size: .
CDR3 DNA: TGTGCCAGCAGCGAAGGGGGTCGCGACTATGGCTACACCTTC
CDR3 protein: CASSEGGRDYGYTF

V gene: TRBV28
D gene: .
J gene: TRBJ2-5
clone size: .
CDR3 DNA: TGTGCCACCAAAAGTCCCGGGGAGACCCAGTACTTC
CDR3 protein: CATKSPGETQYF

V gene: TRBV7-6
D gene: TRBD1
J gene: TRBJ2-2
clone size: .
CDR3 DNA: TGTGCCAGCAGCAAGGACAGGGTGGGAACCGGGGAGCTGTTTTTT
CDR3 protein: CASSKDRVGTGELFF

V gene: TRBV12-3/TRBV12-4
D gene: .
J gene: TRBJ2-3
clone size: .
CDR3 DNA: TGTGCCAGCAGTTTGATGAGGCTAGATACGCAGTATTTT
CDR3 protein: CASSLMRLDTQYF

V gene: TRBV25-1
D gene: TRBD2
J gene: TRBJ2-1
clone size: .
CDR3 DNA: TGTGCCAGCAGTGATGGGACTAGCGGGGGTACGCAGTTCTTC
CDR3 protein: CASSDGTSGGTQFF

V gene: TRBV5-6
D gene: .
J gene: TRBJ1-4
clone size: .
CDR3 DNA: TGTGCCAGCAGCTTGCAACTAGCAACTAATGAAAAACTGTTTTTT
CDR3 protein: CASSLQLATNEKLFF

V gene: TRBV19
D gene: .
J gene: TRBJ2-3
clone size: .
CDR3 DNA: TGTGCCAGTAGTATAACTAGGGCGAGCACAGATACGCAGTATTTT
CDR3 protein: CASSITRASTDTQYF

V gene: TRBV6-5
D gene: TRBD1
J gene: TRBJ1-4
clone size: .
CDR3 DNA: TGTGCCAGCAGTACCGGGACAGGGGTAGGAAAACTGTTTTTT
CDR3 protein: CASSTGTGVGKLFF

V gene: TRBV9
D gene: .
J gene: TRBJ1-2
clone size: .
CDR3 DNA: TGTGCCAGCAGCCTTCCAGCCGTGGGGGGGACTAACTATGGCTACACCTTC
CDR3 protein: CASSLPAVGGTNYGYTF

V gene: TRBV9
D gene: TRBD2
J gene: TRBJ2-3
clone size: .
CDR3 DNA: TGTGCCAGCAGCAAAGAACTAGCGGGGGTGCGGGGGACAGATACGCAGTATTTT
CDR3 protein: CASSKELAGVRGTDTQYF

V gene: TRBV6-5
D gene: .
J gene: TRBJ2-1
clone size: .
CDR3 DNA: TGTGCCAGCACCGAGGGGCGGGGATACAATGAGCAGTTCTTC
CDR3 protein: CASTEGRGYNEQFF

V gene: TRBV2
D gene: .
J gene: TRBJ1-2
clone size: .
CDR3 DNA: TGTGCCAGCAGTGCGTTCGATGGCTACACCTTC
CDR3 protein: CASSAFDGYTF

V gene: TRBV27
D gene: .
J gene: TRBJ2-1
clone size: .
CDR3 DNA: TGTGCCAGCACCCTAGCGTCGAGCTCCTACAATGAGCAGTTCTTC
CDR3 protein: CASTLASSSYNEQFF

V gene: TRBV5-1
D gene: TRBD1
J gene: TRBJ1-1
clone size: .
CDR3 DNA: TGCGCCAGCAGCCAAGTGACAGGGGAGACTGAAGCTTTCTTT
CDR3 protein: CASSQVTGETEAFF

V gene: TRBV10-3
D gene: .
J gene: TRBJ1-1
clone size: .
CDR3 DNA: TGTGCCACCCTCGACAGCACTGAAGCTTTCTTT
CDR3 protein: CATLDSTEAFF

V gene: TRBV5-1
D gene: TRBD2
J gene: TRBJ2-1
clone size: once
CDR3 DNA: TGCGCCAGCAGCTTGACTAGCGGGGGCTCCTACAATGAGCAGTTCTTC
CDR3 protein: CASSLTSGGSYNEQFF

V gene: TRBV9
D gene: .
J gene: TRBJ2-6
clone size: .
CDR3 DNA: TGTGCCAGCAGCGCCACCACAGGCTCTGGGGCCAACGTCCTGACTTTC
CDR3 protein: CASSATTGSGANVLTF

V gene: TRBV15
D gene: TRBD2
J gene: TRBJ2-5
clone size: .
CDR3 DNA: TGTGCCACCAGCAGAGTCGGACTAGCGGAACAAGAGACCCAGTACTTC
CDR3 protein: CATSRVGLAEQETQYF

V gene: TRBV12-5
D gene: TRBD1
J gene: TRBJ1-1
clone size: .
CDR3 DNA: TGTGCTAGTGTTCGGGGACAGGCCCGCCCTGAAGCTTTCTTT
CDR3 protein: CASVRGQARPEAFF

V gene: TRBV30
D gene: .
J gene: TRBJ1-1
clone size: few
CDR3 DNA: TGTGCCTGGACTAGGGGTTCCACTGAAGCTTTCTTT
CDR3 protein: CAWTRGSTEAFF

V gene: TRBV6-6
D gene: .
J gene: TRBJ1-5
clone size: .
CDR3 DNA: TGTGCCAGCTACAGCCAGACTAACAATCAGCCCCAGCATTTT
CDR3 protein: CASYSQTNNQPQHF

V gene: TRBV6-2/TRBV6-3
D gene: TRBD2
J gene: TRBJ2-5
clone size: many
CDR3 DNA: TGTGCCAGCAGCCCCGGACTAGCGGGGGGTGAGACCCAGTACTTC
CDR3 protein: CASSPGLAGGETQYF

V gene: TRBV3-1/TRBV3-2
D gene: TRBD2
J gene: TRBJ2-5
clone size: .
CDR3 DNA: TGTGCCAGCAGCCTAAAAGGGACTAAAAACCCCATGGGATATCAAGAGACCCAGTACTTC
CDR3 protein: CASSLKGTKNPMGYQETQYF

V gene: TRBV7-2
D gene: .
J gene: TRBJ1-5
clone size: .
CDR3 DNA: TGTGCCAGCAGCTTAGTCACAGGATACAATCAGCCCCAGCATTTT
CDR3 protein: CASSLVTGYNQPQHF

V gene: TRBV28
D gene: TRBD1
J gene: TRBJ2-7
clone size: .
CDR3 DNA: TGTGCCAGCAGCCTGACAGGGTTGGGCGAGCAGTACTTC
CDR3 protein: CASSLTGLGEQYF

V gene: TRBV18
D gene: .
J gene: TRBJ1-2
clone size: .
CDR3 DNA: TGTGCCAGCTCACCACCCCTCCCGGGAGGACTCTATGGCTACACCTTC
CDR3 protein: CASSPPLPGGLYGYTF

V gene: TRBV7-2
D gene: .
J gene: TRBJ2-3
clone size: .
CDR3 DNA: TGTGCCAGCAGCTCCTTCACAGATACGCAGTATTTT
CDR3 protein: CASSSFTDTQYF

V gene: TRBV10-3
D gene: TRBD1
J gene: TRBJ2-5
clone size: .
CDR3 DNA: TGTGCCATCAGTGGGGACAGACAAGAGACCCAGTACTTC
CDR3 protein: CAISGDRQETQYF

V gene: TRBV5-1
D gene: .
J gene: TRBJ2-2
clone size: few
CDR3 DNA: TGCGCCAGCAGCCCGAGGGCTCACACCGGGGAGCTGTTTTTT
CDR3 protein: CASSPRAHTGELFF

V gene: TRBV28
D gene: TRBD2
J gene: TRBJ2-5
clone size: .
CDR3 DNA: TGTGCCAGCAGTTCTAGGCGGGGGGGCCTAGAGACCCAGTACTTC
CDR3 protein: CASSSRRGGLETQYF

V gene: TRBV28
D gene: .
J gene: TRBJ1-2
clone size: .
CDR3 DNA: TGTGCCAGCAGTTTAGCAGGGCGGTACACCTTC
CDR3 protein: CASSLAGRYTF

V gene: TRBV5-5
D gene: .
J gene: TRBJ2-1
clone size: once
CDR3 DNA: TGTGCCAGCAGCTTTCGACAGGCTCACTCCTACAATGAGCAGTTCTTC
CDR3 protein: CASSFRQAHSYNEQFF

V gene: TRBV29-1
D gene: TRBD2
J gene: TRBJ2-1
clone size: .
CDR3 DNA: TGCAGCTGGTACCTGGGACTAGCGGGGACGCAGTTCTTC
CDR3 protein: CSWYLGLAGTQFF

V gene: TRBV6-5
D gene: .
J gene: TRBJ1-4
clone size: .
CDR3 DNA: TGTGCCAGCAGAAAACAGGGTCTTAATGAAAAACTGTTTTTT
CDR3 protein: CASRKQGLNEKLFF

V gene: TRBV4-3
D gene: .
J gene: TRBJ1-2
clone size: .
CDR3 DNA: TGCGCCAGCAGCCAAGTTTGGGGGGGTGATGGCTACACCTTC
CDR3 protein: CASSQVWGGDGYTF

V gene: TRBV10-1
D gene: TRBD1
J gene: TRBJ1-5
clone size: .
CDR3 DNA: TGCGCCAGCAGTGCCGGACAGGGACAGCCCCAGCATTTT
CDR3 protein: CASSAGQGQPQHF

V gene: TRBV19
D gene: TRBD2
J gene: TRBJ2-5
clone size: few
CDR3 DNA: TGTGCCAGTAGTAGTTTTCTAGCGGGGGTCGGGGAGACCCAGTACTTC
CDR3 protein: CASSSFLAGVGETQYF

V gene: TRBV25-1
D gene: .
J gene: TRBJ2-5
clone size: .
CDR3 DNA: TGTGCCAGCAGCGACAGGAAACGGTACCAAGAGACCCAGTACTTC
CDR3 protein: CASSDRKRYQETQYF

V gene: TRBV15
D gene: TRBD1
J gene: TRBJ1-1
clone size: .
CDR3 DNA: TGTGCCACCAGCAGTAACAGGGGGACCACTGAAGCTTTCTTT
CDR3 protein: CATSSNRGTTEAFF

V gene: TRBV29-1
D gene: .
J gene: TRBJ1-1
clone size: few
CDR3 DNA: TGCAGCTGTGGTAGTCCGGGGGGTACTGAAGCTTTCTTT
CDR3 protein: CSCGSPGGTEAFF

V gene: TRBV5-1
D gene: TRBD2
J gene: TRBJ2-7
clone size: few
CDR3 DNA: TGCGCCAGCAGCTTGGCCTTAAGCGGGGACTACGAGCAGTACTTC
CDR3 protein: CASSLALSGDYEQYF